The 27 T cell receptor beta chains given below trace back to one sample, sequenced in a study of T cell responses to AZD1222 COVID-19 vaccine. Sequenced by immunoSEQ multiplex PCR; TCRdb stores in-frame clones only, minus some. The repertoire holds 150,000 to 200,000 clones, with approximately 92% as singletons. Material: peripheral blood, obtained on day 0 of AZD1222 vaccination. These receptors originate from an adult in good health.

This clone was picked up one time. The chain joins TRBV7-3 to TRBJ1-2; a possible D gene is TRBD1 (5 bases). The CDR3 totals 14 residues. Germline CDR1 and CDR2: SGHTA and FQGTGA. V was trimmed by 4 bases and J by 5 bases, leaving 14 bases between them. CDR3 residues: CASSSRPEGYGYTF. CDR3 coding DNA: TGTGCCAGCAGCTCCAGGCCTGAGGGGTATGGCTACACCTTC.

The CDR3 DNA sequence: TGTGCCAGCAGCTCACAGGGGGCCGGTGAGCAGTTCTTC. Translation: CASSSQGAGEQFF. This chain connects TRBV7-9 to TRBJ2-1, with 9 bases aligning to TRBD1. The CDR3 consists of 13 residues. V gave up 4 bases and J gave up 9 bases; unmatched junction bases: 4. Germline V gene lookup returns CDR1 SEHNR and CDR2 FQNEAQ (reference sequence).

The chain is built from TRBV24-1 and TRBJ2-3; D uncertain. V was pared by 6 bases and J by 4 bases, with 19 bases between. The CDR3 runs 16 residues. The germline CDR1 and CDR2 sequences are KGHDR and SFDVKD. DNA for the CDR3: TGTGCCACCAGTCGGGCGACCACCCGACGACCAGATACGCAGTATTTT. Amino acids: CATSRATTRRPDTQYF.

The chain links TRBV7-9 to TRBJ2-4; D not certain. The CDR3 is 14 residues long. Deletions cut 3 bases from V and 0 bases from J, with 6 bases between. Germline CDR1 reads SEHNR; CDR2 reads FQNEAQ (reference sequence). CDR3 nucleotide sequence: TGTGCCAGCAGCTTGGAACTAGCCAAAAACATTCAGTACTTC. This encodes CASSLELAKNIQYF.

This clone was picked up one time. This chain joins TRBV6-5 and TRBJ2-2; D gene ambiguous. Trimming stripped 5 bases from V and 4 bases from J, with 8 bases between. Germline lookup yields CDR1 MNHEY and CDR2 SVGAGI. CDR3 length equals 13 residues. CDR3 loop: CASSPTSTGELFF. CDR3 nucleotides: TGTGCCAGCAGTCCCACTTCCACCGGGGAGCTGTTTTTT.

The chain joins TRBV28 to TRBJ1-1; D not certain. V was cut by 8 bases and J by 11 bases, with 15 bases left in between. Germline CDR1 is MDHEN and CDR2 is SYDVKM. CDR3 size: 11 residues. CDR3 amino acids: CASGMKLEAFF. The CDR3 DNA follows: TGTGCCAGCGGCATGAAATTGGAGGCTTTCTTT.

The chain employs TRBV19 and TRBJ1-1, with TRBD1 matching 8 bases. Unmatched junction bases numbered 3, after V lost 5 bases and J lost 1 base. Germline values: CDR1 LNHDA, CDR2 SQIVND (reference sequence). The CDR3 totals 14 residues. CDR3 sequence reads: CASSVQGGNTEAFF. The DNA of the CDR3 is TGTGCCAGTAGTGTACAGGGGGGGAACACTGAAGCTTTCTTT.

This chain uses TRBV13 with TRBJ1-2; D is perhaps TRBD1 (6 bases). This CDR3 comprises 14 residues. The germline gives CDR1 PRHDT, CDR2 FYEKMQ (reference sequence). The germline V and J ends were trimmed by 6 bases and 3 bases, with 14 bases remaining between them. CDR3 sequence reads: CASSLGSGDYGYTF. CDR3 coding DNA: TGTGCCAGCAGTTTGGGGTCAGGGGACTATGGCTACACCTTC. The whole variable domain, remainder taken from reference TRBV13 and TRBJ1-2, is AAGVIQSPRHLIKEKRETATLKCYPIPRHDTVYWYQQGPGQDPQFLISFYEKMQSDKGSIPDRFSAQQFSDYHSELNMSSLELGDSALYFCASSLGSGDYGYTFGSGTRLTVV.

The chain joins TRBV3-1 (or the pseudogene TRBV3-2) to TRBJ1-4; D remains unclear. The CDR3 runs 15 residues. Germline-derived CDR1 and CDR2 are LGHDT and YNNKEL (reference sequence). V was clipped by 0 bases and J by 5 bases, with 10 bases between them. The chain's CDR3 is CASSQDEGRNEKLFF. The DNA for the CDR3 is TGTGCCAGCAGCCAAGATGAAGGAAGGAATGAAAAACTGTTTTTT.

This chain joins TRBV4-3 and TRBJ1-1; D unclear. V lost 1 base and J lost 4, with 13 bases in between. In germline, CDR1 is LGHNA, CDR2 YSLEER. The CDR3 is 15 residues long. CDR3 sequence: CASSQGSYLGTEAFF. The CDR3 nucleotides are TGCGCCAGCAGCCAAGGCAGTTATTTGGGCACTGAAGCTTTCTTT.

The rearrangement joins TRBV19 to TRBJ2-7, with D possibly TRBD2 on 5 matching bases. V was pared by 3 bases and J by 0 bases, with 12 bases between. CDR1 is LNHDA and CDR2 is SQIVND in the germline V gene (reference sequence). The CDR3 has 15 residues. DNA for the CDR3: TGTGCCAGTAGTATTAGCGTCGCGATCTCCTACGAGCAGTACTTC. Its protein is CASSISVAISYEQYF. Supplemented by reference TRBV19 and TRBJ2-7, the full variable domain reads DGGITQSPKYLFRKEGQNVTLSCEQNLNHDAMYWYRQDPGQGLRLIYYSQIVNDFQKGDIAEGYSVSREKKESFPLTVTSAQKNPTAFYLCASSISVAISYEQYFGPGTRLTVT.

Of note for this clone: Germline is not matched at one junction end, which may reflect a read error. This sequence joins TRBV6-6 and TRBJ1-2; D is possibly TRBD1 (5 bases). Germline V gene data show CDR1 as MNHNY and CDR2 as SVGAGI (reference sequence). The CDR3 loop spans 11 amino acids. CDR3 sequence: CASSYGGDRFF. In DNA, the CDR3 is TGTGCCAGCAGTTACGGGGGGGACCGTTTCTTC.

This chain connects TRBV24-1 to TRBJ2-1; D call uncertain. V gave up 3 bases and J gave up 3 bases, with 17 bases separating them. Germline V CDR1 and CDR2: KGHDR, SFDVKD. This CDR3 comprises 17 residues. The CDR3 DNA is TGTGCCACCAGTGATCCGCCGTCTAACACGGGCTACAATGAGCAGTTCTTC. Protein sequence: CATSDPPSNTGYNEQFF.

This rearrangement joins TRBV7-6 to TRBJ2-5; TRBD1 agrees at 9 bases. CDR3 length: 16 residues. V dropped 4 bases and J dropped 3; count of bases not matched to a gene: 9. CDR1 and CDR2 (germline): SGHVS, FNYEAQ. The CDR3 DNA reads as TGTGCCAGCAGCTATGTTCCCGGGACAGGGAAAGAGACCCAGTACTTC. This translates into CASSYVPGTGKETQYF. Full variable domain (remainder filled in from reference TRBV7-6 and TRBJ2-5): GAGVSQSPRYKVTKRGQDVALRCDPISGHVSLYWYRQALGQGPEFLTYFNYEAQQDKSGLPNDRFSAERPEGSISTLTIQRTEQRDSAMYRCASSYVPGTGKETQYFGPGTRLLVL.

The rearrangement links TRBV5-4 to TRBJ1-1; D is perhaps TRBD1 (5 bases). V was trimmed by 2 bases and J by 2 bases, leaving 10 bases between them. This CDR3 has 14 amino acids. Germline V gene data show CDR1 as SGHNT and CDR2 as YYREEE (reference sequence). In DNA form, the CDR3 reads TGTGCCAGCAGCTTCGGTCAGGGAAACACTGAAGCTTTCTTT. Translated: CASSFGQGNTEAFF. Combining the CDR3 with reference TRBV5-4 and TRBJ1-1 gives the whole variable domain ETGVTQSPTHLIKTRGQQVTLRCSSQSGHNTVSWYQQALGQGPQFIFQYYREEENGRGNFPPRFSGLQFPNYSSELNVNALELDDSALYLCASSFGQGNTEAFFGQGTRLTVV.

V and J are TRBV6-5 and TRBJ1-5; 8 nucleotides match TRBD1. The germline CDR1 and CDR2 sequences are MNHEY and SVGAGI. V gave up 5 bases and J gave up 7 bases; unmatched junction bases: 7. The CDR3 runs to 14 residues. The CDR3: CASSLGQGWQPQHF. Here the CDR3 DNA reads TGTGCCAGCAGTCTCGGACAGGGATGGCAGCCCCAGCATTTT.

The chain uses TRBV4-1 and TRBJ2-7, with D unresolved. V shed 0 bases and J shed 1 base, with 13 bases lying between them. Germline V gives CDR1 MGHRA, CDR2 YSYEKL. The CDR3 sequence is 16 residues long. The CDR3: CASSQEPTPLSYEQYF. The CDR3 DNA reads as TGCGCCAGCAGCCAAGAACCGACACCCCTTTCCTACGAGCAGTACTTC.

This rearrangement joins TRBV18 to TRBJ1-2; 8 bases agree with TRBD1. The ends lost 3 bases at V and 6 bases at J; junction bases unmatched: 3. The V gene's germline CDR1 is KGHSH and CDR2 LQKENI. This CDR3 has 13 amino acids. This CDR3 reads CASSPSQGDGYTF. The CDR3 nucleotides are TGTGCCAGCTCACCCTCACAGGGGGATGGCTACACCTTC.

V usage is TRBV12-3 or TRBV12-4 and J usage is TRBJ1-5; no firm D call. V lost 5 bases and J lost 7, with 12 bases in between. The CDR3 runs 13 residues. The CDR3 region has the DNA TGTGCCAGCAGTCCGCTATATGGGCAGCCCCAGCATTTT. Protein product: CASSPLYGQPQHF.

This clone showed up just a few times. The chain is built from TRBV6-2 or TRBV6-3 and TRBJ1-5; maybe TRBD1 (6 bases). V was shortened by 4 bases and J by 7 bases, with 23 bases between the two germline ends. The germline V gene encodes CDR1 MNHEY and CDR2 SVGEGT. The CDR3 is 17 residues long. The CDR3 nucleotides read TGTGCCAGCAGTTCGTTACCTAATAAGGGGGGCCGGCAGCCCCAGCATTTT. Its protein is CASSSLPNKGGRQPQHF.

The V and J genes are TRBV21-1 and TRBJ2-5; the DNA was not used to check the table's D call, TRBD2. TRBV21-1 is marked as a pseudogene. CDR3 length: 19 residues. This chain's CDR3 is CASSPPGLAGGQGGETQYF. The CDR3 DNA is TGTGCCAGCAGCCCCCCGGGACTAGCGGGGGGGCAGGGAGGAGAGACCCAGTACTTC.

CDR3 DNA sequence: TGTGCCAGCAGTGAACAGAACACTGAAGCTTTCTTT. Protein: CASSEQNTEAFF. The chain is built from TRBV2 and TRBJ1-1; D remains unclear. Trimming cost V 2 bases and J 1 base, with 2 bases left between them. CDR3 size: 12 residues. Germline V gene data show CDR1 as SNHLY and CDR2 as FYNNEI.

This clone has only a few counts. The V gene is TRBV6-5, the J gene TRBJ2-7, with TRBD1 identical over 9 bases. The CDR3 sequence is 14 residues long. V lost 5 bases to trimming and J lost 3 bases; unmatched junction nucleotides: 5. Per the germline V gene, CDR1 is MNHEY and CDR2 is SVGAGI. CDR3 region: CASSRTGVIYEQYF. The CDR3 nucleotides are TGTGCCAGCAGTCGGACAGGGGTGATCTACGAGCAGTACTTC.

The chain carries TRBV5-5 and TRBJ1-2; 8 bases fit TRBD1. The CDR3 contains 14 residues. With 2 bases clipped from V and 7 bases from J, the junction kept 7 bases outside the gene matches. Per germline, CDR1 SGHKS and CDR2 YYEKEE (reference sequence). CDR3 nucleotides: TGTGCCAGCAGCTTCGGACAGGGAGGGGGTGGCTACACCTTC. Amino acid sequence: CASSFGQGGGGYTF.

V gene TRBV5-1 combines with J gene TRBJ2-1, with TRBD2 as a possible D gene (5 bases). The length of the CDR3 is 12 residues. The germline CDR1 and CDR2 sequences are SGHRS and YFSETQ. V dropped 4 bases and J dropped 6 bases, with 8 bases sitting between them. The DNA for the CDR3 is TGCGCCAGCAGCAGGGAGTCCAATGAGCAGTTCTTC. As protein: CASSRESNEQFF.

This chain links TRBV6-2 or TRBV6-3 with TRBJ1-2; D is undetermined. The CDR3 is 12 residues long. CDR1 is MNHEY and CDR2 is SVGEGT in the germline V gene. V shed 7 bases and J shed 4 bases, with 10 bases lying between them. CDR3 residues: CASTPDSYGYTF. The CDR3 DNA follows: TGTGCCAGCACCCCAGATTCCTATGGCTACACCTTC.

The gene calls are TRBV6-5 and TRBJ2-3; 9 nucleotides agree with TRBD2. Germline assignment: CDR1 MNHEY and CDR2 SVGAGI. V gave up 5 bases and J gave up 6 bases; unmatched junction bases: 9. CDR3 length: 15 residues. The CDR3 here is CASSPWRGGLDTQYF. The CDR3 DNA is TGTGCCAGCAGTCCCTGGCGGGGGGGCCTGGATACGCAGTATTTT.